The text below deals with one T cell receptor (beta chain). These data originate in a study of blood T cell repertoires in COVID-19. Study-level information: Researchers got acute and convalescent COVID-19 samples from the United States, Italy and Spain. The cDNA or gDNA used as material had been derived from T cells, B-cell-depleted T cells, or PBMCs.

Source study methods: Amplification from reference gene primers served as the basis for estimated nucleated cell counts. Measured with immunoSEQ multiplex PCR; TCRdb has only the in-frame clones, and not every one. Clone size and the V and J calls come from that table; the DNA yielded D and trimming. The sample has roughly 110,000 clones, approximately 80% seen once. Trimming removed 1 base at V and 4 bases at J, with 16 bases between. This CDR3 is 16 amino acids long. Per germline, CDR1 LNHNV and CDR2 YYDKDF (reference sequence). The rearrangement links TRBV15 to TRBJ1-1; the D gene is possibly TRBD1 (5 bases). The sequencing sample was made of peripheral blood. The sequence derives from a human donor in a cohort sampled during active COVID-19. The CDR3 DNA is TGTGCCACCAGCAGAGTTTCAGGGCCTTGGGGCACTGAAGCTTTCTTT. Residues: CATSRVSGPWGTEAFF.